Following are 19 T cell receptor beta chains from one sample sequenced in a study of cytomegalovirus exposure and HLA in healthy donors. The PCR ran on 60 Vbeta and 13 Jbeta primers. The assay was immunoSEQ multiplex PCR, and TCRdb's table has in-frame clones only and misses some. Here the sample spans about 160,000 clones, roughly 79% being singletons. Material: PBMCs. These TCRs come from a woman aged 45-59 years in good health and CMV-seronegative.

The gene calls are TRBV11-3 and TRBJ2-7, with D possibly being TRBD1 (6 bases). The ends were cut back, 5 bases at V and 7 bases at J, with 18 bases in the middle. Germline CDR1 SGHNT, CDR2 YENEEA. This CDR3 has 14 residues. CDR3: CASSHQGKFWEQYF. CDR3 in DNA: TGTGCCAGCAGCCACCAGGGGAAGTTTTGGGAGCAGTACTTC.

This clone was detected only a few times. The V gene is TRBV28, the J gene TRBJ1-1; TRBD1 matches at 8 bases. CDR3 length equals 13 residues. The V gene's germline CDR1 is MDHEN and CDR2 SYDVKM. Unmatched junction bases numbered 4, after V lost 3 bases and J lost 7 bases. CDR3 loop: CASSFTGGLEAFF. The CDR3 DNA sequence: TGTGCCAGCAGTTTCACAGGGGGACTTGAAGCTTTCTTT.

J is TRBJ2-3 and V is TRBV18, with unresolved D. With 3 bases removed from V and 0 bases from J, the gap between germline ends came to 10 bases. This CDR3 has 15 residues. CDR1 and CDR2 (germline): KGHSH, LQKENI. The CDR3 sequence: CASSPGVTSTDTQYF. The CDR3 DNA reads as TGTGCCAGCTCACCGGGCGTAACTAGCACAGATACGCAGTATTTT.

The chain uses TRBV11-3 and TRBJ2-3; tentative D call: TRBD2 (6 bases). Trimming left V 0 bases short and J 1 base short, with 11 bases between. Germline CDR1 is SGHNT and CDR2 is YENEEA. The CDR3 length is 16 residues. This CDR3 reads CASSLDVWGGTDTQYF. The CDR3, as DNA: TGTGCCAGCAGCTTAGATGTTTGGGGGGGCACAGATACGCAGTATTTT.

DNA for the CDR3: TGTGCCAGCAGCTTAGGAGGCCCCATGACAGTCAACGAGCAGTACTTC. It is translated as CASSLGGPMTVNEQYF. The chain has TRBV7-6 and TRBJ2-7, with D tentatively TRBD1 (5 bases). The CDR3 covers 16 residues. Looked up from germline, CDR1 is SGHVS and CDR2 is FNYEAQ. V was cut by 1 base and J by 5 bases, with 18 bases left in between.

As for this clone: Additional DNA sequences in this sample encode the identical CDR3. V gene TRBV28 combines with J gene TRBJ1-3, with a weak D call TRBD1 (5 bases). Germline V gene sequence: CDR1 MDHEN, CDR2 SYDVKM. V was cut by 6 bases and J by 0 bases, with 9 bases left in between. CDR3 length: 14 residues. CDR3 coding DNA: TGTGCCAGCAGCAGGGCCTCCTCTGGAAACACCATATATTTT. This sequence encodes CASSRASSGNTIYF.

The V gene is TRBV9, the J gene TRBJ1-2; possible D gene TRBD1, 5 bases. This CDR3 is 17 amino acids long. Germline values: CDR1 SGDLS, CDR2 YYNGEE. The V and J ends lost 1 base and 2 bases respectively, with 18 bases between them. The CDR3: CASSVTSTGGRNYGYTF. The DNA for the CDR3 is TGTGCCAGCAGCGTAACCTCCACGGGGGGAAGGAACTATGGCTACACCTTC.

The chain couples TRBV5-1 to TRBJ1-6, with a tentative D call TRBD1 (5 bases). Germline V gene sequence: CDR1 SGHRS, CDR2 YFSETQ. The CDR3 has 13 residues. With 1 base removed from V and 8 bases from J, the gap between germline ends came to 7 bases. CDR3 sequence (DNA): TGCGCCAGCAGCTTGCAAGGGGATTCACCCCTCCACTTT. Protein: CASSLQGDSPLHF.

The CDR3 nucleotides read TGCGCCAGCAGCCAAGTCTTCCCGGGACTCGTAATTAAGGACACTGAAGCTTTCTTT. Translation gives CASSQVFPGLVIKDTEAFF. The chain combines TRBV4-1 with TRBJ1-1; perhaps TRBD1 as D (5 bases). Germline V gene sequence: CDR1 MGHRA, CDR2 YSYEKL. V was cut by 1 base and J by 3 bases, with 24 bases left in between. There are 19 residues in the CDR3.

This clone was recorded a few times. The CDR3 nucleotides are TGTGCCAGCAGCTCGAAGCACAGGGGGCATCAGCCCCAGCATTTT. Amino acid sequence: CASSSKHRGHQPQHF. The V gene is TRBV5-6, the J gene TRBJ1-5, with 9 bases that match TRBD1. Germline CDR1 and CDR2: SGHDT and YYEEEE. CDR3 length: 15 amino acids. Trimming cost V 3 bases and J 5 bases; bases outside gene matches: 6.

To note about this clone: The junction departs from the called germline gene at one end, perhaps through a read error. The chain employs TRBV5-6 and TRBJ2-2; 10 bases align to TRBD1. Germline values: CDR1 SGHDT, CDR2 YYEEEE. CDR3 length: 16 amino acids. The CDR3 bases are TGTGCCAGCAGCTTCGGGACAGGGGCGGGCACCGGGGGGCTGTTTTTT. Its translation: CASSFGTGAGTGGLFF.

This clone was found once. V usage is TRBV6-5 and J usage is TRBJ2-5, with 10 bases that match TRBD2. The J call may be faulty, since TRBJ2-7 better matches the DNA end. This CDR3 has 15 residues. In germline, CDR1 is MNHEY, CDR2 SVGAGI. This CDR3 is CASSYSTSGSYEQYF. The CDR3 DNA reads TGTGCCAGCAGTTACTCGACTAGCGGGTCCTACGAGCAGTACTTC.

V usage is TRBV4-3 and J usage is TRBJ1-2; perhaps TRBD1 as D (5 bases). Germline lookup yields CDR1 LGHNA and CDR2 YSLEER. The V end was cut by 1 base, the J end by 14 bases, with 14 bases between. The CDR3 is 12 residues long. CDR3 in DNA: TGCGCCAGCAGCCAAGTTGGGGCAGGTAGGACCTTC. Translation gives CASSQVGAGRTF.

The chain employs TRBV4-2 and TRBJ1-1; 7 nucleotides match TRBD1. This CDR3 spans 15 amino acids. J was trimmed by 2 bases and V by 2 bases; bases with no gene match: 5. Germline V gene data show CDR1 as LGHNA and CDR2 as YNFKEQ. CDR3 sequence reads: CASSQFEGANTEAFF. The CDR3 DNA reads TGTGCCAGCAGCCAATTCGAGGGGGCCAACACTGAAGCTTTCTTT.

The rearrangement joins TRBV20-1 to TRBJ2-5; D gene unclear. The germline CDR1 and CDR2 sequences are DFQATT and SNEGSKA (reference sequence). This CDR3 spans 11 amino acids. V lost 5 bases and J 7 bases, leaving 11 bases between the germline ends. As DNA, the CDR3 is TGCAGTGCTGTGGGCAGTGCGACCCAGTACTTC. Protein: CSAVGSATQYF.

This clone was found a few times. The CDR3 region is CASSKVRTRQGNTIYF. CDR3 in DNA: TGTGCCAGCAGCAAAGTACGGACTAGGCAAGGAAACACCATATATTTT. The genes are TRBV21-1 and TRBJ1-3. TRBV21-1 is recorded as a pseudogene. The CDR3 runs 16 residues.

V gene TRBV11-1 combines with J gene TRBJ2-1; D gene unclear. The germline V gene has CDR1 SGHAT and CDR2 FQDESV (reference sequence). V was trimmed by 5 bases and J by 1 base, leaving 9 bases between them. The CDR3 consists of 14 residues. The CDR3 here is CASSPGASYNEQFF. CDR3 sequence (DNA): TGTGCCAGCAGCCCGGGTGCTTCCTACAATGAGCAGTTCTTC.

The chain couples TRBV11-3 to TRBJ2-3; 9 nucleotides match TRBD2. The J segment lost 1 base and the V segment lost 5 bases, leaving 4 bases of the junction unmatched. This CDR3 has 15 residues. The germline CDR1 and CDR2 sequences are SGHNT and YENEEA. The CDR3 DNA reads TGTGCCAGCAGCCCCCGGACTAGCGGCACAGATACGCAGTATTTT. It is translated as CASSPRTSGTDTQYF.

J is TRBJ2-7 and V is TRBV2, with 8 positions matching TRBD1. The germline V gene has CDR1 SNHLY and CDR2 FYNNEI. V was clipped by 7 bases and J by 2 bases; unmatched bases: 1. This CDR3 spans 12 amino acids. CDR3 in amino acids: CASTGGPYEQYF. CDR3 sequence (DNA): TGTGCCAGCACAGGGGGCCCCTACGAGCAGTACTTC.